A selection of T cell receptor beta chains follows, all from one sample in a study of T-cell reconstitution after alpha-beta-depleted transplantation in children. TCRdb redid the calling of the PCR reads with MiXCR, one entry per CDR3 protein. The table records about 540,000 distinct CDR3 sequences, around 20% of them present only once. Sequenced material: PBMCs from the stem cell graft donor, taken from the stem cell graft. These receptors originate from a human donor who donated a stem cell graft to a child with acute lymphoblastic leukemia. The CDR3 runs from the conserved cysteine through the conserved F or W. The order of the fields is clone size, J gene, V gene, D gene, CDR3 protein, CDR3 DNA. The D gene is left open where the match is weak. Not every row has a clone size; where given, it reads once, few, many or a size class.

NA,TRBJ2-1,TRBV5-1,NA,CASSWGIQDNEQFF,TGCGCCAGCAGCTGGGGAATCCAGGACAATGAGCAGTTCTTC
few,TRBJ2-1,TRBV5-8,NA,CASSKTGEQFF,TGTGCCAGCAGCAAAACCGGTGAGCAGTTCTTC
NA,TRBJ1-1,TRBV20-1,NA,CSARDSGTEAFF,TGCAGTGCTAGGGACTCCGGCACTGAAGCTTTCTTT
once,TRBJ2-5,TRBV18,NA,CASSPDLGETQYF,TGTGCCAGCTCACCGGACCTCGGAGAGACCCAGTACTTC
NA,TRBJ2-3,TRBV29-1,TRBD2,CSVLGLADTDTQYF,TGCAGCGTTTTGGGACTAGCGGACACAGATACGCAGTATTTT
many,TRBJ2-7,TRBV29-1,NA,CSVAGDSYEQYF,TGCAGCGTTGCGGGTGATTCCTACGAGCAGTACTTC
NA,TRBJ2-5,TRBV18,TRBD2,CASSGTRTSGERETQYF,TGTGCCAGCTCAGGAACGCGGACTAGCGGGGAAAGAGAGACCCAGTACTTC
few,TRBJ2-3,TRBV7-3,NA,CASSLGASVRTDTQYF,TGTGCCAGCAGCCTAGGCGCTAGCGTCCGCACAGATACGCAGTATTTT
NA,TRBJ2-3,TRBV7-6,NA,CASSQGGSADTQYF,TGTGCCAGCTCCCAGGGGGGTAGTGCGGATACGCAGTATTTT
NA,TRBJ2-7,TRBV18,TRBD1,CASSDRDSYEQYF,TGTGCCAGCTCAGACCGGGACAGCTACGAGCAGTACTTC
few,TRBJ2-6,TRBV7-8,NA,CASSPHTGAGANVLTF,TGTGCCAGCAGCCCCCATACAGGTGCTGGGGCCAACGTCCTGACTTTC
NA,TRBJ1-3,TRBV27,NA,CASARGNGNTIYF,TGTGCCAGCGCCCGGGGTAACGGAAACACCATATATTTT
few,TRBJ2-5,TRBV20-1,TRBD2,CSANRGGQETQYF,TGCAGTGCTAACCGCGGGGGCCAAGAGACCCAGTACTTC
NA,TRBJ1-2,TRBV27,NA,CASSQRSRDGYTF,TGTGCCAGCAGCCAGCGCTCCCGGGATGGCTACACCTTC
NA,TRBJ1-5,TRBV6-5,NA,CASSYIGMELSNQPQHF,TGTGCCAGCAGTTATATAGGGATGGAACTTAGCAATCAGCCCCAGCATTTT
NA,TRBJ2-5,TRBV20-1,TRBD2,CSGLYGRVRETQYF,TGCAGTGGGTTGTACGGGAGGGTCCGGGAGACCCAGTACTTC
NA,TRBJ2-5,TRBV11-2,NA,CASSSGRLKSQYF,TGTGCCAGCAGCTCAGGGCGTTTGAAGAGCCAGTACTTC
few,TRBJ2-2,TRBV20-1,TRBD2,CSARDEAGGPNTGELFF,TGCAGTGCTAGAGATGAGGCGGGAGGCCCGAACACCGGGGAGCTGTTTTTT
few,TRBJ2-5,TRBV12-3/TRBV12-4,TRBD2,CASSPGTSGRAGETQYF,TGTGCCAGCTCTCCGGGGACTAGCGGGAGGGCCGGAGAGACCCAGTACTTC
NA,TRBJ1-1,TRBV7-3,NA,CGSSLGLNTEAFF,TGTGGCAGCAGCCTTGGACTGAACACTGAAGCTTTCTTT
few,TRBJ2-7,TRBV7-2,NA,CASSLLGLSYEQYF,TGTGCCAGCAGCTTACTGGGACTCTCCTACGAGCAGTACTTC
few,TRBJ1-5,TRBV4-2,NA,CASSQARGLPQHF,TGTGCCAGCAGCCAGGCCCGGGGGTTGCCCCAGCATTTT
few,TRBJ2-5,TRBV29-1,NA,CSVELDLRETQYF,TGCAGCGTTGAACTAGACCTTCGGGAGACCCAGTACTTC
few,TRBJ2-1,TRBV20-1,TRBD1,CSANDRDNEQFF,TGCAGTGCTAACGACAGGGACAATGAGCAGTTCTTC
few,TRBJ1-2,TRBV11-2,NA,CASSLVRDWGNYGYTF,TGTGCCAGCAGCTTAGTCAGGGATTGGGGTAACTATGGCTACACCTTC